These 27 T cell receptor beta chains were sequenced from one sample in a study of identifying expanded T cells in peripheral blood. TCRdb's copy holds only in-frame clones and misses some; the assay was immunoSEQ multiplex PCR. The sample consists of 85,000 to 95,000 clones, about 90% of them appearing once. The sample comprised blood. These receptors were collected from a person aged 18-70 years in good health.

This chain uses TRBV28 with TRBJ1-5; no firm D call. This CDR3 is built from 14 residues. V lost 8 bases and J 3 bases, leaving 14 bases between the germline ends. The germline gives CDR1 MDHEN, CDR2 SYDVKM. CDR3 in amino acids: CASRERILNQPQHF. CDR3 in DNA: TGTGCCAGCCGGGAGAGAATACTCAATCAGCCCCAGCATTTT.

The chain recombines TRBV7-9 with TRBJ2-1; D not resolved. CDR1 SEHNR and CDR2 FQNEAQ come from the germline V gene (reference sequence). The CDR3 loop spans 12 amino acids. The V and J ends lost 2 bases and 9 bases respectively, with 8 bases between them. The DNA of the CDR3 is TGTGCCAGCAGCTTAAATGCCGTTGAGCAGTTCTTC. Protein: CASSLNAVEQFF.

The rearrangement joins TRBV2 to TRBJ1-4, with a weak D call TRBD1 (5 bases). This CDR3 spans 14 amino acids. The germline CDR1 and CDR2 sequences are SNHLY and FYNNEI. With 2 bases removed from V and 7 bases from J, the gap between germline ends came to 11 bases. CDR3 protein: CASSEQGYSEKLFF. The CDR3 DNA sequence: TGTGCCAGCAGTGAACAGGGTTATAGTGAAAAACTGTTTTTT.

The chain joins TRBV15 to TRBJ2-7; D remains ambiguous. V shed 8 bases and J shed 2 bases, with 13 bases lying between them. The CDR3 totals 13 residues. Germline V gene sequence: CDR1 LNHNV, CDR2 YYDKDF (reference sequence). The CDR3 here is CATSIRLAYEQYF. CDR3 nucleotides: TGTGCCACCTCCATCAGGTTGGCCTACGAGCAGTACTTC. The full variable domain, in which reference TRBV15 and TRBJ2-7 provide the parts outside the CDR3, is DAMVIQNPRYQVTQFGKPVTLSCSQTLNHNVMYWYQQKSSQAPKLLFHYYDKDFNNEADTPDNFQSRRPNTSFCFLDIRSPGLGDTAMYLCATSIRLAYEQYFGPGTRLTVT.

In nucleotides, the CDR3 is TGTGCCAGCAGCCGGGGGCGGGACGACACTGAAGCTTTCTTT. Translating gives CASSRGRDDTEAFF. The chain joins TRBV7-9 to TRBJ1-1, with a tentative D call TRBD1 (6 bases). Germline-derived CDR1 and CDR2 are SEHNR and FQNEAQ (reference sequence). V was pared by 5 bases and J by 3 bases, with 13 bases between. The CDR3 extends over 14 amino acids.

V and J are TRBV4-2 and TRBJ2-6; D is perhaps TRBD1 (5 bases). This CDR3 region has 16 residues. CDR1 and CDR2 from the germline V gene are LGHNA and YNFKEQ. The V end lost 8 bases, the J end lost 0 bases, and 14 bases lay between the germline ends. The CDR3 sequence: CASRQGETSGANVLTF. The CDR3 nucleotides are TGTGCCAGCCGGCAAGGGGAAACCTCTGGGGCCAACGTCCTGACTTTC.

The rearrangement joins TRBV18 to TRBJ1-1; TRBD1 matches 7 bases. V shed 5 bases and J 11 bases; nucleotides not matched to a gene: 8. Germline V CDR1 and CDR2: KGHSH, LQKENI. The CDR3 consists of 12 residues. The CDR3 coding sequence is TGTGCCAGCTCATCGACAGGGTCCAGTGCTTTCTTT. Translated, it gives CASSSTGSSAFF.

The V gene is TRBV28, the J gene TRBJ2-5; D is ambiguous. The germline V and J ends were trimmed by 3 bases and 5 bases, with 13 bases remaining between them. The CDR3 covers 14 residues. Germline loops: CDR1 MDHEN, CDR2 SYDVKM. Written as DNA, the CDR3 is TGTGCCAGCAGTTTGCCCCGGGTTCAGGAGACCCAGTACTTC. It translates to CASSLPRVQETQYF. The full variable domain, with the rest looked up from reference TRBV28 and TRBJ2-5, is DVKVTQSSRYLVKRTGEKVFLECVQDMDHENMFWYRQDPGLGLRLIYFSYDVKMKEKGDIPEGYSVSREKKERFSLILESASTNQTSMYLCASSLPRVQETQYFGPGTRLLVL.

The chain joins TRBV6-5 to TRBJ1-4; maybe TRBD1 (5 bases). Germline V lookup: CDR1 MNHEY, CDR2 SVGAGI. The CDR3 length is 15 residues. Trimming shortened V by 8 bases and J by 7 bases, and 20 bases separated the two germline ends. CDR3 DNA sequence: TGTGCCAGCTCCCGCGGGCTGGGGGTCGGTGAAAAACTGTTTTTT. As protein: CASSRGLGVGEKLFF.

The genes are TRBV6-4 and TRBJ2-3; D possibly matches TRBD1 or TRBD2 (6 bases each). Trimming took off 5 bases at V and 2 bases at J, with 14 bases between the two ends. From germline, CDR1 is MRHNA and CDR2 SNTAGT. The CDR3 loop spans 15 amino acids. The chain's CDR3 is CASSRSGGYTDTQYF. The CDR3 region has the DNA TGTGCCAGCAGTAGGTCCGGGGGCTACACAGATACGCAGTATTTT.

J is TRBJ2-7 and V is TRBV27, with 7 bases identical to TRBD1. The CDR3 consists of 14 residues. Germline V gene lookup returns CDR1 MNHEY and CDR2 SMNVEV (reference sequence). The V gene end was trimmed by 10 bases and the J gene end by 3 bases; junction bases not matched to a gene: 12. CDR3 DNA: TGTGCCATTCCGGGACAGACATCCATCTACGAGCAGTACTTC. It specifies CAIPGQTSIYEQYF.

CDR3 coding DNA: TGTGCCAGCAGCCGTGACAGGGATCAGCCCCAGCATTTT. This gives the protein CASSRDRDQPQHF. The chain links TRBV11-1 to TRBJ1-5; 7 bases line up with TRBD1. The CDR3 has 13 amino acids. After removal of 5 bases from V and 5 bases from J, the junction contained 3 bases not matched to a gene. Germline V gene lookup returns CDR1 SGHAT and CDR2 FQDESV (reference sequence).

The chain uses TRBV5-4 and TRBJ2-2, with D possibly called TRBD1 or TRBD2 (5 bases each). This CDR3 is 15 amino acids long. Trimming shortened V by 4 bases and J by 2 bases, and 12 bases separated the two germline ends. Germline-derived CDR1 and CDR2 are SGHNT and YYREEE (reference sequence). CDR3 residues: CASSPGTVNTGELFF. Written as DNA, the CDR3 is TGTGCCAGCAGCCCCGGGACGGTTAACACCGGGGAGCTGTTTTTT.

The gene calls are TRBV7-6 and TRBJ1-2; D gene unclear. Trimming cost V 4 bases and J 0 bases, with 15 bases left between them. The CDR3 has 16 residues. The germline gives CDR1 SGHVS, CDR2 FNYEAQ. The CDR3, as DNA: TGTGCCAGCAGCTCCTCGAAAACTGGTCCTAACTATGGCTACACCTTC. Amino acids: CASSSSKTGPNYGYTF. The full variable domain, with the rest looked up from reference TRBV7-6 and TRBJ1-2, is GAGVSQSPRYKVTKRGQDVALRCDPISGHVSLYWYRQALGQGPEFLTYFNYEAQQDKSGLPNDRFSAERPEGSISTLTIQRTEQRDSAMYRCASSSSKTGPNYGYTFGSGTRLTVV.

J is TRBJ2-7 and V is TRBV4-1; 7 bases fit TRBD2. Unmatched junction bases numbered 12, after V lost 6 bases and J lost 4 bases. The V gene's germline CDR1 is MGHRA and CDR2 YSYEKL. CDR3 size: 15 residues. The DNA of the CDR3 is TGCGCCAGCAGTCACACCGGGACTACAATATACGAGCAGTACTTC. This sequence encodes CASSHTGTTIYEQYF.

This rearrangement joins TRBV7-7 to TRBJ1-5; D is unresolved. The ends were cut back, 1 base at V and 4 bases at J, with 5 bases in the middle. CDR1 and CDR2 (germline): SSHAT, FNYEAQ (reference sequence). The CDR3 totals 13 residues. The CDR3 bases are TGTGCCAGCAGCTTAGAGAGAAATCAGCCCCAGCATTTT. Translating it yields CASSLERNQPQHF.

This clone is a singleton in its sample. The chain uses TRBV10-3 and TRBJ1-5, with D tentatively TRBD1 (5 bases). From germline, CDR1 is ENHRY and CDR2 SYGVKD. The CDR3 runs to 19 residues. The germline V and J ends were trimmed by 0 bases and 0 bases, with 18 bases remaining between them. The CDR3 region is CAISESEGRGVYSNQPQHF. Here the CDR3 DNA reads TGTGCCATCAGTGAGTCCGAGGGGCGCGGGGTGTATAGCAATCAGCCCCAGCATTTT.

This rearrangement joins TRBV6-5 to TRBJ1-6; D gene uncertain. CDR1 is MNHEY and CDR2 is SVGAGI in the germline V gene. This CDR3 has 13 residues. V lost 8 bases and J 2 bases, leaving 7 bases between the germline ends. The CDR3 loop reads CASGVTYNSPLHF. The CDR3 nucleotides read TGTGCCAGCGGGGTTACCTATAATTCACCCCTCCACTTT.

The CDR3 region is CASSHITGVNPYEQYF. Here the CDR3 DNA reads TGTGCCAGCAGCCACATTACAGGGGTTAACCCATACGAGCAGTACTTC. The chain uses TRBV7-9 and TRBJ2-7, with 7 bases aligning to TRBD1. The trim removed 5 bases at V and 4 bases at J, leaving 14 bases unmatched. The V gene's germline CDR1 is SEHNR and CDR2 FQNEAQ (reference sequence). The length of the CDR3 is 16 residues.

The genes are TRBV7-9 and TRBJ1-1, with 9 positions matching TRBD1. J lost 3 bases, V lost 5 bases, and 10 bases had no gene match. Germline V gives CDR1 SEHNR, CDR2 FQNEAQ (reference sequence). The CDR3 loop spans 16 amino acids. The CDR3 DNA reads TGTGCCAGCAGCCCCGGGACAGGGCGCTCTTACACTGAAGCTTTCTTT. Translation gives CASSPGTGRSYTEAFF.

This chain joins TRBV18 and TRBJ2-5; possibly TRBD1 or TRBD2 for D (5 bases each). V dropped 2 bases and J dropped 5 bases, with 12 bases sitting between them. CDR3 size: 14 residues. CDR1 KGHSH and CDR2 LQKENI come from the germline V gene. CDR3 DNA sequence: TGTGCCAGCTCACCAGCAGGGCCGGGGGAGACCCAGTACTTC. Translation gives CASSPAGPGETQYF. Looking up the rest from reference TRBV18 and TRBJ2-5 gives the full variable domain: NAGVMQNPRHLVRRRGQEARLRCSPMKGHSHVYWYRQLPEEGLKFMVYLQKENIIDESGMPKERFSAEFPKEGPSILRIQQVVRGDSAAYFCASSPAGPGETQYFGPGTRLLVL.

The chain links TRBV10-2 to TRBJ2-5; 8 nucleotides match TRBD2. The CDR3 extends over 18 amino acids. Germline assignment: CDR1 WSHSY and CDR2 SAAADI. V was clipped by 6 bases and J by 5 bases; unmatched bases: 20. The CDR3 DNA sequence: TGCGCCAGCAGGGATCCCTTCTTACCGGGACTAGGAGGGGAGACCCAGTACTTC. It translates to CASRDPFLPGLGGETQYF.

This clone has just a few counts. The V and J genes are TRBV5-4 and TRBJ2-5; 11 positions match TRBD2. Germline CDR1 SGHNT, CDR2 YYREEE (reference sequence). J gave up 3 bases and V 3 bases, and 4 bases lay outside the gene matches. This CDR3 spans 15 amino acids. DNA for the CDR3: TGTGCCAGCAGCTGGGGACTAGCGGAGGAAGAGACCCAGTACTTC. As protein: CASSWGLAEEETQYF.

The V gene is TRBV29-1, the J gene TRBJ1-2; D remains ambiguous. CDR1 and CDR2 from the germline V gene are SQVTM and ANQGSEA. Trimming removed 2 bases at V and 4 bases at J, with 11 bases between. The CDR3 covers 13 residues. CDR3 in amino acids: CSVETDLLYGYTF. The CDR3 DNA reads TGCAGCGTTGAAACAGACCTTCTCTATGGCTACACCTTC.

This rearrangement joins TRBV10-1 to TRBJ2-7, with 10 bases identical to TRBD1. CDR3 length equals 13 residues. J gave up 4 bases and V 5 bases, and 2 bases lay outside the gene matches. The germline gives CDR1 WNHNN, CDR2 SYGVQD (reference sequence). The CDR3 region is CASSRGQGYEQYF. CDR3 nucleotides: TGCGCCAGCAGTCGGGGACAGGGGTACGAGCAGTACTTC.

V gene TRBV6-5 combines with J gene TRBJ2-3, with unresolved D. CDR1 is MNHEY and CDR2 is SVGAGI in the germline V gene. V shed 0 bases and J shed 8 bases, with 9 bases lying between them. The CDR3 runs 13 residues. CDR3 sequence (DNA): TGTGCCAGCAGTTACTCGTCAAGCTCTACGCAGTATTTT. Translated, it gives CASSYSSSSTQYF.

The chain has TRBV10-3 and TRBJ2-3; no clear D. Germline-derived CDR1 and CDR2 are ENHRY and SYGVKD. CDR3 size: 15 residues. V dropped 10 bases and J dropped 3 bases, with 20 bases sitting between them. The chain's CDR3 is CATTPGPLGTDTQYF. CDR3 sequence (DNA): TGTGCCACCACCCCAGGACCCCTGGGTACAGATACGCAGTATTTT.